The T cell receptor beta chain under discussion was sequenced for a study of blood T cell repertoires in COVID-19. Whole-study context: The analysed material was cDNA or gDNA that came from T cells, B-cell-depleted T cells, or PBMCs.

In the original processing: From reference gene primer amplification, estimates of nucleated cell counts were derived. Libraries were prepared by immunoSEQ multiplex PCR; TCRdb keeps only in-frame clonotypes and omits some of them. That table gives V, J and clone size, and the DNA gave D and trimming. The table lists about 240,000 clones, roughly four fifths of them singletons. CDR1 and CDR2 from the germline V gene are LGHDT and YNNKEL (reference sequence). The CDR3 has 13 residues. With 4 bases removed from V and 4 bases from J, the gap between germline ends came to 10 bases. Sequenced material: peripheral blood. This chain uses TRBV3-1 (or the pseudogene TRBV3-2) with TRBJ1-1, with D maybe TRBD1 (6 bases). The receptor was derived from a woman aged 18-29 years with acute or convalescent COVID-19. CDR3 sequence: CASSRRDTTEAFF. The DNA for the CDR3 is TGTGCCAGCAGCCGCCGGGACACCACTGAAGCTTTCTTT.